This entry lists 10 T cell receptor beta chains sequenced from one sample in a study of vaccination and CD4 T cells after COVID-19 (dated by TCRdb to 2021 to 2024). The library was prepared using PCR. The sequencer listed for this sample is Illumina iSeq 100. DNA from cultured CD4+ T cells was subjected to TCR sequencing with the Oncomine TCR Beta short-read assay at the Johns Hopkins FTIC core. Starting from the raw public reads, TCRdb applied fastp trimming at Q25, assembled clones with MiXCR and retained in-frame beta chains. When rows share a CDR3 protein, they turn into one entry using the most common DNA and genes. This sample holds several thousand distinct CDR3 sequences; over 20% were observed only once. The top ten clonotypes cover around 55% of the sample. What the treatment or condition label conveys for this sample: roughly ten-day PBMC culture with coronavirus spike peptide pools or control peptides (ViraFEST assay).

Their antigens remain unidentified. Here the sequenced sample was CD4+ T cells from blood, cultured in vitro, taken after SARS-CoV-2 vaccination. Source of these receptors: a human donor who had recovered from COVID-19.

The chain links TRBV27 to TRBJ1-6; 7 bases align to TRBD1. V lost 6 bases to trimming and J lost 10 bases; unmatched junction nucleotides: 12. This CDR3 is 15 amino acids long. Germline V gives CDR1 MNHEY, CDR2 SMNVEV (reference sequence). CDR3 protein: CASSSPHRGASPLHF. CDR3 DNA: TGTGCCAGCAGCTCGCCCCACAGGGGCGCGTCACCCCTCCACTTT.

This clonotype was picked up one time. With a much larger clone just one base away, this may be a read error. V and J are TRBV7-2 and TRBJ1-1; no firm D call. V lost 2 bases to trimming and J lost 0 bases, with 10 bases between them. This CDR3 has 15 amino acids. Germline V gives CDR1 SGHTA, CDR2 FQGNSA. CDR3 DNA: TGTGCCAGCAGCTTAACCCGAAGCCTGAACACTGAAGCTTTCTTT. This gives the protein CASSLTRSLNTEAFF.

This clonotype was counted only a few times. The rearrangement links TRBV29-1 to TRBJ1-1; D is undetermined. Germline CDR1 SQVTM, CDR2 ANQGSEA. The CDR3 consists of 10 residues. The ends were cut back, 7 bases at V and 6 bases at J, with 9 bases in the middle. The CDR3 is CSAKTPEAFF. The CDR3 region has the DNA TGCAGCGCTAAGACTCCTGAAGCTTTCTTT.

V gene TRBV19 combines with J gene TRBJ1-2, with unresolved D. This CDR3 contains 15 residues. The ends were cut back, 5 bases at V and 4 bases at J, with 17 bases in the middle. Per the germline V gene, CDR1 is LNHDA and CDR2 is SQIVND (reference sequence). The CDR3 is CASSSGLWSAYGYTF. The CDR3 DNA reads as TGTGCCAGTAGTTCTGGGTTGTGGTCGGCCTATGGCTACACCTTC.

In its sample, this clonotype ranks as medium-sized. The gene calls are TRBV7-9 and TRBJ1-5; D not certain. From germline, CDR1 is SEHNR and CDR2 FQNEAQ (reference sequence). V was clipped by 5 bases and J by 4 bases, with 6 bases between them. This CDR3 contains 12 residues. CDR3 residues: CASSLLNQPQHF. The DNA of the CDR3 is TGTGCCAGCAGCCTACTTAATCAGCCCCAGCATTTT.

This clonotype is labeled medium-sized (0.01 to 0.1%). This chain joins TRBV19 and TRBJ2-5; the D is unclear. CDR3 size: 11 residues. Germline lookup yields CDR1 LNHDA and CDR2 SQIVND (reference sequence). V shed 10 bases and J shed 5 bases, with 11 bases lying between them. The CDR3 reads CATSRWETQYF. CDR3 nucleotide sequence: TGTGCCACCTCCCGGTGGGAGACCCAGTACTTC.

By frequency in the sample, this clonotype is medium-sized. The chain employs TRBV7-9 and TRBJ2-7, with D possibly called TRBD1 or TRBD2 (5 bases each). Germline values: CDR1 SEHNR, CDR2 FQNEAQ (reference sequence). CDR3 length: 15 amino acids. V lost 1 base and J lost 5, with 15 bases in between. The CDR3 nucleotides read TGTGCCAGCAGCTTAGGAGGGGCCCCCATGGACGAGCAGTACTTC. This codes for CASSLGGAPMDEQYF.

This clonotype was detected a few times. J is TRBJ2-1 and V is TRBV29-1, with D hard to call. The CDR3 is 10 amino acids. Trimming pared 7 bases from V and 5 bases from J, leaving 6 bases between. Germline-derived CDR1 and CDR2 are SQVTM and ANQGSEA. CDR3: CSASNNEQFF. The CDR3, as DNA: TGCAGCGCCTCAAACAATGAGCAGTTCTTC.

This clonotype occurred a few times. The chain combines TRBV5-1 with TRBJ2-3; 7 bases are shared with TRBD1. This CDR3 contains 15 residues. V trimming: 0 bases; J trimming: 4 bases; junction bases outside the gene matches: 5. The V gene's germline CDR1 is SGHRS and CDR2 YFSETQ. The CDR3 DNA follows: TGCGCCAGCAGCTTGGGGGCAGGGGGTTCAGATACGCAGTATTTT. It is translated as CASSLGAGGSDTQYF.

There are many counts of this clonotype. The J gene is TRBJ1-2, the V gene TRBV6-5; no clear D gene. The V gene lost 0 bases and the J gene lost 2 bases, with 7 bases spanning the gap. The CDR3 is 14 residues long. Germline loops: CDR1 MNHEY, CDR2 SVGAGI. The CDR3 sequence is CASSYSSGNYGYTF. The CDR3 nucleotides read TGTGCCAGCAGTTACTCATCGGGGAACTATGGCTACACCTTC.